The clone carrying this T cell receptor beta chain was seen a few times. The sample belongs to a study of blood T cell repertoires in COVID-19. Study-level background: The United States, Italy and Spain provided the acute and convalescent COVID-19 samples. PBMCs, B-cell-depleted T cells, or T cells provided the cDNA or gDNA that made up the material.

In the original workflow: Amplification with reference gene primers provided the estimates of nucleated cell counts. TCRdb's table, derived via immunoSEQ multiplex PCR, lists solely in-frame clones and lacks some. The V and J calls and clone size come from that table; D and trimming were worked out from the DNA. Of over 200,000 clones in the sample, 86% are singletons; the top ten hold about 3.1%. This CDR3 has 16 amino acids. CDR1 and CDR2 (germline): SGHTA, FQGTGA. With 4 bases removed from V and 4 bases from J, the gap between germline ends came to 19 bases. The sequence came from a woman between 25 and 40 years old who had recovered from COVID-19. The chain has TRBV7-3 and TRBJ1-1; D is undetermined. The specimen was peripheral blood. CDR3 amino acids: CASSSLGPSGGTEAFF. The DNA for the CDR3 is TGTGCCAGCAGCTCTCTAGGGCCCTCGGGAGGCACTGAAGCTTTCTTT.